This T cell receptor beta chain originates from a study of human T cells and chemical hapten exposure. Across the study: Sensitization used 2% DPC on about 2 cm by about 2 cm upper inner arm skin. A patient group, mainly female, showed alopecia areata, totalis or universalis. Overall study results and limits: Expanded TCRs created a significantly greater count of big CDR3 similarity clusters than controls did.

Indicated time point: pre-sensitization, week 0. The sample's treatment: therapeutic diphenylcyclopropenone sensitization with weekly scalp DPC. As regards this clonotype: The target antigen is unknown.

In the library, unique molecular identifiers were attached to individual cDNA molecules. MiXCR was run by TCRdb on the RACE reads, yielding one entry per CDR3 protein. The sample has about 120,000 distinct CDR3 sequences, approximately 15% seen once. Deletions cut 0 bases from V and 4 bases from J, with 13 bases between. CDR1 and CDR2 (germline): LGHNA, YSLEER. The CDR3 covers 15 residues. This sequence was found in a young woman with alopecia areata. Some clones in this sample may be carry-over from other donors' samples. This chain links TRBV4-3 with TRBJ2-7; D is ambiguous. The sequencing here drew on whole blood, taken in connection with sensitization to the hapten diphenylcyclopropenone (DPC). Written as DNA, the CDR3 is TGCGCCAGCAGCCAAGAGAGGTGGGCCCGGTACGAGCAGTACTTC. Amino acid sequence: CASSQERWARYEQYF.